Listed below are T cell receptor beta chains from one sample, sequenced in a study of shared clonotypes between healthy human individuals. Data came from immunoSEQ multiplex PCR; TCRdb stores just in-frame clones and leaves some out. This repertoire shows over a million clones, approximately 97% found once; its top ten account for about 1%. Sequenced material: naive CD4+ T cells sorted from blood. All receptors derive from a man aged 25 to 40 in good health. Both conserved end residues are part of each CDR3.

>TRBV5-4
CASSEEGYEQYF
>TRBV5-1
CASSTLAGVVETQYF
>TRBV19
CASRRTSTPYGYTF
>TRBV4-3
CASSQGEKANEQFF
>TRBV28
CASRRLGPYEQYF
>TRBV7-3
CASSSLAGGSYEQYF
>TRBV5-1
CASSLLSLAATGELFF
>TRBV28
CASSLGQGRSYEQYF
>TRBV5-1
CASSLGPRRPNEKLFF
>TRBV6-5
CASSSSYGQGRDEQYF
>TRBV2
CASSASNQPQHF
>TRBV11-2
CASSFSEREPQHF
>TRBV25-1
CASRHVSGNTIYF
>TRBV19
CASSIDRRKQFF
>TRBV6-5
CASSKTGTGWETQYF
>TRBV19
CASSIVASGANVLTF
>TRBV7-8
CASSFSRWRARTTDTQYF
>TRBV7-6
CASSFPRQHQETQYF
>TRBV18
CASSEARDGETQYF
>TRBV18
CASSPSGGSTEAFF
>TRBV4-1
CASSQGSGLILYEQYF
>TRBV25-1
CASSDQSGRQTGELFF
>TRBV5-1
CASSITKGDSYGYTF
>TRBV5-4
CASSPAGGPTDTQYF
>TRBV10-3
CAISESGGEETQYF
>TRBV29-1
CSVGVVLNYGYTF
>TRBV11-2
CASSLFGLAGSRSTDTQYF
>TRBV28
CASSSRVPGTNEKLFF
>TRBV11-3
CASSLEEGEAFF
>TRBV4-2
CASSQDLWAGELFF
>TRBV15
CATSGALRDSLNQPQHF
>TRBV19
CASRTIGISNQPQHF
>TRBV30
CAWDGTGGNNEQFF
>TRBV29-1
CSVEGEKGITEAFF
>TRBV7-9
CASSLGPGQTYEQYF
>TRBV7-3
CASSPRGGRVEQFF
>TRBV30
CAWTGRETQYF
>TRBV5-4
CASSFVGANTGELFF
>TRBV18
CVSSQLAGAITGTEAFF
>TRBV6-5
CASSYQGQVGDTQYF
>TRBV4-3
CASRLTSLSYNEQFF
>TRBV29-1
CSVWAVNYGYTF
>TRBV2
CASSRLAGVSGELFF
>TRBV5-1
CASSQAGTSGTNEQFF
>TRBV28
CASSYRGRLTEAFF
>TRBV10-3
CAIGDRGSTGELFF
>TRBV5-1
CASSFGTGDHEQYF
>TRBV9
CASSSTSGIYRSSYNEQFF
>TRBV6-5
CASIGTNTGELFF
>TRBV4-2
CASSPNGGGYEQYF
>TRBV7-2
CASSLRGAPTIYTDGYTF
>TRBV5-1
CASSTGLAGDYNEQFF
>TRBV5-1
CASSTGHSSSYEQYF
>TRBV5-1
CASSLGASGSTYNEQFF